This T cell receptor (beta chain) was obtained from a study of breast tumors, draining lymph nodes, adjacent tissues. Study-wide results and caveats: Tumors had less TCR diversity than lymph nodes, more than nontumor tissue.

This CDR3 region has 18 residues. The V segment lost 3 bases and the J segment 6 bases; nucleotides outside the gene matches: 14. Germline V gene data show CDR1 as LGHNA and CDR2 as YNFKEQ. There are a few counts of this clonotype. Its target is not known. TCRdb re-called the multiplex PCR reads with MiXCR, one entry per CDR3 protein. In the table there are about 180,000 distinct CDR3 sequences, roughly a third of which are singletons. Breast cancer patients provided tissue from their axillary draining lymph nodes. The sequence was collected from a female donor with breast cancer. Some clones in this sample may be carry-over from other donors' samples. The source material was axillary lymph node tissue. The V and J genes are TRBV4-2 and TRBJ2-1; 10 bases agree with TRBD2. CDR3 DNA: TGTGCCAGCAGCCAGGATCCGCCGACTAGCGGGTCATCCAATGAGCAGTTCTTC. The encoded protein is CASSQDPPTSGSSNEQFF.